This T cell receptor beta chain was identified during a study of blood T cell repertoires in COVID-19. Study summary: Nucleic acid was either cDNA or gDNA, and it came from T cells, B-cell-depleted T cells, or PBMCs.

Measured with immunoSEQ multiplex PCR; TCRdb has only the in-frame clones, and not every one. The repertoire holds nearly 200,000 clones, with approximately 84% as singletons. Enrolled through a virtual design, the participants were between about 18 and 100 years of age and came from 24 US areas. Germline trimming cut 2 bases from V and 3 bases from J; bases unmatched to any gene: 12. The CDR3 contains 17 residues. Germline CDR1 is LNHNV and CDR2 is YYDKDF (reference sequence). The sequenced sample consisted of PBMCs or T cells enriched from blood (not recorded which). The chain couples TRBV15 to TRBJ1-2; 7 bases agree with TRBD1. The sequence was obtained from a man aged 35-49 years who had recovered from COVID-19. The CDR3: CATSRPHKTGPYYGYTF. The CDR3 coding sequence is TGTGCCACCAGCAGACCCCACAAGACAGGGCCGTACTATGGCTACACCTTC.